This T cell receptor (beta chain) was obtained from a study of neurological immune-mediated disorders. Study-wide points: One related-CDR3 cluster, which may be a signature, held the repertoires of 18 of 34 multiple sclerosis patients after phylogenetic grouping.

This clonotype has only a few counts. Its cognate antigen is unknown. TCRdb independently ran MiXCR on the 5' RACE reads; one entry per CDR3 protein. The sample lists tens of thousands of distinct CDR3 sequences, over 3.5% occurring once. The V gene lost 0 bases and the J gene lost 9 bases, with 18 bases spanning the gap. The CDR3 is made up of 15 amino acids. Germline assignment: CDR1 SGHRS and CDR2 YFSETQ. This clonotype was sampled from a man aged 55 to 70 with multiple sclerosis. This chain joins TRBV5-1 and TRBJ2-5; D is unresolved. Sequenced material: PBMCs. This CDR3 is CASSLGGEPTSPQYF. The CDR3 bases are TGCGCCAGCAGCTTGGGTGGGGAACCCACTTCGCCCCAGTACTTC. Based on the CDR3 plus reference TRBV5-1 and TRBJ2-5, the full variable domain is KAGVTQTPRYLIKTRGQQVTLSCSPISGHRSVSWYQQTPGQGLQFLFEYFSETQRNKGNFPGRFSGRQFSNSRSEMNVSTLELGDSALYLCASSLGGEPTSPQYFGPGTRLLVL.